Below, 12 T cell receptor beta chains from the same sample are listed, as sequenced in a study of CD8+CD57+ T cells in acquired aplastic anemia. Patients selected for sequencing had displayed CD8+CD57+ cell expansion by flow cytometry. The use of genomic DNA as template underpinned the TCR beta VDJ and CDR3 profiling. TCRdb recomputed calls from the reads with MiXCR, one row per CDR3 protein. This sample has roughly 240,000 distinct CDR3 sequences, with 45% to 50% found just once. The specimen was sorted CD4+, CD8+, or CD8+CD57+ T cells (not recorded which) from PBMCs. The source is a human donor with aplastic anemia.

As for this clonotype: The missing conserved phenylalanine or tryptophan at the end of this CDR3 makes a read error likely. V gene TRBV7-9 combines with J gene TRBJ2-2, with D tentatively TRBD1 (6 bases). The CDR3 runs 15 residues. From germline, CDR1 is SEHNR and CDR2 FQNEAQ (reference sequence). Trimming took off 6 bases at V and 4 bases at J, with 15 bases between the two ends. The chain's CDR3 is CASSFNLGGTGELFI. For the CDR3, the DNA is TGTGCCAGCAGTTTCAATCTAGGGGGCACCGGGGAGCTGTTTATT.

The chain employs TRBV29-1 and TRBJ2-7; the D gene is possibly TRBD1 (6 bases). The CDR3 runs 13 residues. Germline V gene data show CDR1 as SQVTM and CDR2 as ANQGSEA. V lost 4 bases and J 2 bases, leaving 12 bases between the germline ends. The CDR3 region is CSVGRGATYEQYF. In DNA, the CDR3 is TGCAGCGTTGGCAGGGGCGCGACCTACGAGCAGTACTTC.

Comment on this clonotype: A much larger clonotype is one base distant, so this may be a read error. The rearrangement links TRBV11-2 to TRBJ2-5, with D perhaps matching TRBD1 (5 bases). This CDR3 has 16 residues. Germline CDR1 is SGHAT and CDR2 is FQNNGV. The CDR3 region is CASSFLGQDHQGTQYF. Here the CDR3 DNA reads TGTGCCAGCAGCTTTTTGGGGCAGGACCACCAAGGGACCCAGTACTTC.

This clonotype has a count of ten or more. The chain couples TRBV4-2 to TRBJ2-7; the match to TRBD2 covers 7 bases. J lost 4 bases, V lost 4 bases, and 7 bases had no gene match. CDR1 is LGHNA, CDR2 YNFKEQ, per germline. The CDR3 consists of 14 residues. The CDR3 sequence is CASSPSGGVYEQYF. CDR3 bases: TGTGCCAGCAGCCCTTCGGGGGGAGTGTACGAGCAGTACTTC.

This clonotype was seen many times. The rearrangement uses TRBV20-1 and TRBJ2-2, with a possible D match to TRBD2 (6 bases). The germline CDR1 and CDR2 sequences are DFQATT and SNEGSKA (reference sequence). The CDR3 has 15 residues. V lost 1 base and J 3 bases, leaving 12 bases between the germline ends. In DNA, the CDR3 is TGCAGTGCTAGAGTTGGTAGCGGAGACACCGGGGAGCTGTTTTTT. Its translation: CSARVGSGDTGELFF.

The chain couples TRBV20-1 to TRBJ2-7; D is possibly TRBD1 (6 bases). CDR3 length: 15 residues. Germline V gives CDR1 DFQATT, CDR2 SNEGSKA (reference sequence). V shed 6 bases and J shed 0 bases, with 18 bases lying between them. CDR3 DNA: TGCAGTGCGTCTATACAGGGTGGTAGCTCCTACGAGCAGTACTTC. This gives the protein CSASIQGGSSYEQYF.

The chain recombines TRBV20-1 with TRBJ2-3; D unclear. This CDR3 spans 14 amino acids. Trimming removed 7 bases from V and 4 bases from J, with 18 bases in between. Germline V gene lookup returns CDR1 DFQATT and CDR2 SNEGSKA (reference sequence). CDR3 region: CSGSWVIRSDTQYF. The CDR3, as DNA: TGCAGTGGTAGTTGGGTGATTCGTTCAGATACGCAGTATTTT.

The chain recombines TRBV2 with TRBJ2-6, with D unresolved. The CDR3 has 17 residues. Trimming removed 1 base at V and 1 base at J, with 11 bases between. CDR1 is SNHLY and CDR2 is FYNNEI in the germline V gene. CDR3 sequence reads: CASSEDLLGSGANVLTF. CDR3 bases: TGTGCCAGCAGTGAAGACCTGTTGGGTTCTGGGGCCAACGTCCTGACTTTC.

This sequence joins TRBV29-1 and TRBJ1-2, with TRBD1 matching over 7 bases. V shed 2 bases, J shed 7 bases, and the junction held 7 bases outside the gene matches. The length of the CDR3 is 13 residues. Germline loops: CDR1 SQVTM, CDR2 ANQGSEA. DNA for the CDR3: TGCAGCGTTGAAAGGACAGGCTCGGCTGGCTACACCTTC. Translated, it gives CSVERTGSAGYTF.

V and J are TRBV6-1 and TRBJ2-7; a weak D match, TRBD2 (6 bases). Germline lookup yields CDR1 MNHNS and CDR2 SASEGT. Trimming removed 5 bases from V and 6 bases from J, with 11 bases in between. The CDR3 totals 12 residues. The chain's CDR3 is CASSYGGFEQYF. The CDR3 DNA sequence: TGTGCCAGCAGTTATGGAGGGTTCGAGCAGTACTTC.

J is TRBJ2-7 and V is TRBV19; D gene ambiguous. Germline loops: CDR1 LNHDA, CDR2 SQIVND (reference sequence). This CDR3 is 13 amino acids long. With 3 bases removed from V and 2 bases from J, the gap between germline ends came to 8 bases. The CDR3 is CASSIGMTYEQYF. The CDR3 coding sequence is TGTGCCAGTAGTATTGGGATGACCTACGAGCAGTACTTC.

This clonotype was seen at least ten times. The rearrangement uses TRBV5-5 and TRBJ2-7, with 7 bases identical to TRBD1. Losses at the gene ends were 0 bases for V and 3 bases for J; bases not matched to a gene: 9. The germline CDR1 and CDR2 sequences are SGHKS and YYEKEE (reference sequence). The CDR3 totals 16 residues. The CDR3 DNA follows: TGTGCCAGCAGCTTGGGACTGGGACAGAACCTCTACGAGCAGTACTTC. The encoded protein is CASSLGLGQNLYEQYF.